This T cell receptor (beta chain) is drawn from a study of human T cells and chemical hapten exposure. TCRdb re-called the RACE reads through MiXCR, storing one row per CDR3 protein. There are about 37,000 distinct CDR3 sequences in the sample; roughly 5% occur only once, and more than 10% lies in the top ten. The time point here: healthy volunteer bleed at 6 weeks. Unfractionated whole blood served as the source for total RNA extraction. Study findings and constraints: Among TCRs, those above 1 in 1000 frequency were unaffected by DPC sensitization.

This clonotype was observed at least ten times. The antigen remains unidentified. V was cut by 1 base and J by 1 base, with 10 bases left in between. The length of the CDR3 is 15 residues. Germline V gives CDR1 SGHNT, CDR2 YYREEE (reference sequence). The sequence derives from a human donor in good health. Some clones in this sample may be carry-over from other donors' samples. Material for sequencing was whole blood. V usage is TRBV5-4 and J usage is TRBJ2-3; D gene unclear. The CDR3 reads CASSLRLSRTDTQYF. CDR3 in DNA: TGTGCCAGCAGCTTGCGCCTCTCGCGCACAGATACGCAGTATTTT.